This entry is about one T cell receptor beta chain. Produced via immunoSEQ multiplex PCR; TCRdb's table is partial and in-frame only. The profile shows 25,000 to 35,000 clones, 85% of them singletons. The data derive from a study of T cell changes during pregnancy in multiple sclerosis. CDR1 is SNHLY and CDR2 is FYNNEI in the germline V gene. The CDR3 sequence is 16 residues long. Between the trimmed V and J ends, which lost 5 bases and 7 bases, there was a span of 20 bases. The J gene is TRBJ1-4, the V gene TRBV2; unclear D gene. The starting material was CD8+ T cells from peripheral blood mononuclear cells, obtained after pregnancy. The clonotype originates from a female donor with multiple sclerosis, enrolled in a pregnancy study. In DNA form, the CDR3 reads TGTGCCAGCAGTAACGCGGCGGAGGCCCGTGGTGAAAAACTGTTTTTT. Its protein product is CASSNAAEARGEKLFF.